This record covers a single T cell receptor beta chain. The assay was immunoSEQ multiplex PCR, and TCRdb's table has in-frame clones only and misses some. Of around 2,000,000 clones in the sample, 85% to 95% are singletons; the top ten hold roughly 1.8%. This sample was included in a study of shared clonotypes between healthy human individuals. CD45RO-negative CD8 cells positively selected for CCR7 made up the naive population, which excluded terminally differentiated effector memory CD45RA+ cells. Adult donors, all healthy and HIV-negative, had no recent acute infections or vaccinations. The CDR3 has 15 residues. The germline gives CDR1 LGHNA, CDR2 YSLEER. V was trimmed by 1 base and J by 6 bases, leaving 13 bases between them.

This chain uses TRBV4-3 with TRBJ2-1, with D possibly matching TRBD2 (5 bases). Sequenced input: naive CD8+ T cells from PBMCs. This receptor was obtained from a man aged 18-30 years in good health. Some clones in this sample may be carry-over from other donors' samples. In DNA, the CDR3 is TGCGCCAGCAGCCAAGGCCTAGCTCAGGTCAATGAGCAGTTCTTC. Translation: CASSQGLAQVNEQFF.